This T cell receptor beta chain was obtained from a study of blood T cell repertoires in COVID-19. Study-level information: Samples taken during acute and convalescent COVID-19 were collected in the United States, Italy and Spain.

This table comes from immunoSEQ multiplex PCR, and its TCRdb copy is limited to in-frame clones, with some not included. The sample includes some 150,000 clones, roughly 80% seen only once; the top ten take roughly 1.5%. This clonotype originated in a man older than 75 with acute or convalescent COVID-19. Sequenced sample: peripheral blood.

CDR3 nucleotides: TGTGCCAGCAGTCGTCTAGCGGGGGTAACAGATACGCAGTATTTT. It translates to CASSRLAGVTDTQYF. The rearrangement joins TRBV7-2 to TRBJ2-3, with TRBD2 matching 10 bases. Germline V CDR1 and CDR2: SGHTA, FQGNSA. The V gene end was trimmed by 6 bases and the J gene end by 3 bases; junction bases not matched to a gene: 6. The CDR3 is 15 amino acids. The full variable domain, rest sourced from reference TRBV7-2 and TRBJ2-3, is GAGVSQSPSNKVTEKGKDVELRCDPISGHTALYWYRQSLGQGLEFLIYFQGNSAPDKSGLPSDRFSAERTGGSVSTLTIQRTQQEDSAVYLCASSRLAGVTDTQYFGPGTRLTVL.